This T cell receptor beta chain was recovered during a study of cytomegalovirus exposure and HLA in healthy donors. Study-wide results and limits: Overall, some 160 TCR beta chains were annotated as cytomegalovirus-associated.

Germline loops: CDR1 GTSNPN, CDR2 SVGIG (reference sequence). V was clipped by 2 bases and J by 2 bases, with 24 bases between them. This CDR3 spans 18 amino acids. Regarding this clone: No antigen is known for it.

Unrecorded immune exposure was likely among donors, who were nominally healthy when sampled. 60 Vbeta and 13 Jbeta primers were used in PCR. Data came from immunoSEQ multiplex PCR; TCRdb stores just in-frame clones and leaves some out. Of under 100,000 clones in the sample, 70% were seen once. The sequenced sample was PBMCs. The genes are TRBV30 and TRBJ1-1; weak D call: TRBD1 (6 bases). The TCR originated in a woman between 45 and 60 years old in good health and CMV-seropositive. CDR3 amino acids: CAWSSSFPGAQYNTEAFF. Here the CDR3 DNA reads TGTGCCTGGAGTAGTAGTTTTCCAGGGGCCCAATATAACACTGAAGCTTTCTTT. The full variable domain, its missing parts supplied by reference TRBV30 and TRBJ1-1, is SQTIHQWPATLVQPVGSPLSLECTVEGTSNPNLYWYRQAAGRGLQLLFYSVGIGQISSEVPQNLSASRPQDRQFILSSKKLLLSDSGFYLCAWSSSFPGAQYNTEAFFGQGTRLTVV.